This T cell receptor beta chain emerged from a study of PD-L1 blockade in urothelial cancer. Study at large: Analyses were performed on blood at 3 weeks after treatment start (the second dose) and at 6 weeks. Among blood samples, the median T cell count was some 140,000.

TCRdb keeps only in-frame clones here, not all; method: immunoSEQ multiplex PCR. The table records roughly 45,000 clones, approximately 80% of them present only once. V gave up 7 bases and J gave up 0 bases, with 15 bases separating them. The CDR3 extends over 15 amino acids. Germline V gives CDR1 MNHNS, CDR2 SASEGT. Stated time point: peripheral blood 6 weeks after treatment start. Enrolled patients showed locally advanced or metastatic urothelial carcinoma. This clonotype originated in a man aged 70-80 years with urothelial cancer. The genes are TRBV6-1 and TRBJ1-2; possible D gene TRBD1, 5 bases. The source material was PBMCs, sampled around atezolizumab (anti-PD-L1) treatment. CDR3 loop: CASTSGASANYGYTF. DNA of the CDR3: TGTGCCAGCACGAGCGGGGCTTCAGCTAACTATGGCTACACCTTC.